This section outlines one T cell receptor (beta chain) sequence together with its context. Its antigen is unidentified. Clones were sequenced by immunoSEQ multiplex PCR, and TCRdb holds only the in-frame ones, with some missing. Among 9,500 to 11,000 clones listed, about 80% were seen once. This specimen comes from a study of chemoradiotherapy in HPV16-positive cancers. The study, taken as a whole, reports: Non-HPV-specific T cells did not expand in tumors during treatment, whereas candidate HPV-specific clones and E7-related motifs did. Functional assays defining HPV-specific T cells used only a couple of HPV16-positive patients.

This CDR3 is built from 13 residues. The V gene's germline CDR1 is MDHEN and CDR2 SYDVKM. Trimming took off 5 bases at V and 3 bases at J, with 11 bases between the two ends. The source is a human donor with HPV-associated anogenital cancer. V and J are TRBV28 and TRBJ2-7; either TRBD1 or TRBD2 may supply D (5 bases each). Sample: tumor tissue, taken from a patient who underwent chemoradiotherapy. The CDR3 sequence: CASSAGTDYEQYF. CDR3 bases: TGTGCCAGCAGTGCCGGGACGGACTACGAGCAGTACTTC. Looking up the rest from reference TRBV28 and TRBJ2-7 gives the full variable domain: DVKVTQSSRYLVKRTGEKVFLECVQDMDHENMFWYRQDPGLGLRLIYFSYDVKMKEKGDIPEGYSVSREKKERFSLILESASTNQTSMYLCASSAGTDYEQYFGPGTRLTVT.